The entry below describes one TCR beta chain. Its antigen is unknown. The ends were cut back, 7 bases at V and 4 bases at J, with 16 bases in the middle. Germline CDR1 is SNHLY and CDR2 is FYNNEI. CDR3 size: 14 residues. This sample was included in a study of a mutant IDH1 vaccine in newly diagnosed glioma. On the study more broadly: Vaccines began 4-6 weeks after radiotherapy alone, or with temozolomide cycles. Patients' prior therapy spanned radiotherapy, temozolomide, or both; most underwent both.

As for time point: week 5, during vaccination. Mutant IDH1 20-mer peptide, at 300 ug, made up each vaccine dose, with topical imiquimod. The repertoire was sequenced with immunoSEQ multiplex PCR; TCRdb's copy has only in-frame clones and lacks some. Among roughly 39,000 clones listed, 70% to 80% were seen once. The V and J genes are TRBV2 and TRBJ2-5, with D perhaps assigned TRBD1 or TRBD2 (6 bases each). This receptor was taken from a man in his forties with glioma. Sample: PBMCs, taken from a glioma patient whose treatment included an IDH1 peptide vaccine. Here the CDR3 DNA reads TGTGCCAGCAAGGGAAGTGGGGGGCGAGAGACCCAGTACTTC. It encodes CASKGSGGRETQYF.